Below are 4 T cell receptor beta chains sequenced from a single sample in a study of blood T cell repertoires in COVID-19. Sequencing used immunoSEQ multiplex PCR; TCRdb keeps in-frame clones, though not all of them. The repertoire has around 250,000 clones, approximately 85% of them found once; the top ten carry 1.9%. The sequencing input was PBMCs or T cells enriched from blood (not recorded which). These receptor sequences come from a woman in her forties or fifties who had recovered from COVID-19.

The chain links TRBV5-1 to TRBJ1-1; 9 bases fit TRBD1. J lost 1 base, V lost 3 bases, and 4 bases had no gene match. Germline V gene data show CDR1 as SGHRS and CDR2 as YFSETQ. CDR3 length: 15 amino acids. Here the CDR3 reads CASSWGQGGNTEAFF. CDR3 DNA: TGCGCCAGCAGCTGGGGACAGGGTGGGAACACTGAAGCTTTCTTT.

This chain connects TRBV12-3 or TRBV12-4 to TRBJ2-2; possibly TRBD2 for D (5 bases). The V end lost 0 bases, the J end lost 6 bases, and 5 bases lay between the germline ends. This CDR3 has 13 residues. In nucleotides, the CDR3 is TGTGCCAGCAGTTTAGCGAGGGCCGGGGAGCTGTTTTTT. It encodes CASSLARAGELFF.

This clone showed up just a few times. The rearrangement uses TRBV5-1 and TRBJ2-1, with 11 nucleotides matching TRBD2. Unmatched junction bases numbered 11, after V lost 7 bases and J lost 8 bases. CDR3 length: 15 amino acids. From germline, CDR1 is SGHRS and CDR2 YFSETQ. In DNA form, the CDR3 reads TGCGCCAGCTGTGTAGCGGGAGGGGCCCAATATGAGCAGTTCTTC. Protein product: CASCVAGGAQYEQFF. Complete variable domain (other parts from reference TRBV5-1 and TRBJ2-1): KAGVTQTPRYLIKTRGQQVTLSCSPISGHRSVSWYQQTPGQGLQFLFEYFSETQRNKGNFPGRFSGRQFSNSRSEMNVSTLELGDSALYLCASCVAGGAQYEQFFGPGTRLTVL.

The chain uses TRBV6-5 and TRBJ2-1, with a possible D match to TRBD2 (5 bases). Deletions cut 4 bases from V and 9 bases from J, with 19 bases between. There are 15 residues in the CDR3. Looked up from germline, CDR1 is MNHEY and CDR2 is SVGAGI. In nucleotides, the CDR3 is TGTGCCAGCAGTTTATCGGCTAGCAAAGTGGGTGAGCAGTTCTTC. This sequence encodes CASSLSASKVGEQFF.